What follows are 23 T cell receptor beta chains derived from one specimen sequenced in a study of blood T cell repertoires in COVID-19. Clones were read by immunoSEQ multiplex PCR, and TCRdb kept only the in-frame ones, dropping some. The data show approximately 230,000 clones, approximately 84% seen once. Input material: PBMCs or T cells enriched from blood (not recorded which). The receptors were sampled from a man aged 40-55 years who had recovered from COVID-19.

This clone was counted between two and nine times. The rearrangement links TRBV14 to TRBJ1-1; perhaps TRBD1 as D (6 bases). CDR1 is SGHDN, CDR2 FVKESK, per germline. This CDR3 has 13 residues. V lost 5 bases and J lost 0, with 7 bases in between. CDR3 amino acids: CASSRGLNTEAFF. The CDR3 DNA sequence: TGTGCCAGCAGCAGGGGGTTGAACACTGAAGCTTTCTTT.

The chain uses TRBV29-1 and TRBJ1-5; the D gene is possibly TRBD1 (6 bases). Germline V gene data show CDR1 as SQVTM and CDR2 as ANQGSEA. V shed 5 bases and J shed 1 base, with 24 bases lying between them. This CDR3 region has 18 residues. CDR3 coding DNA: TGCAGCGTTCTCATCCCGGCCGCAGGGGCGGAAAGCAATCAGCCCCAGCATTTT. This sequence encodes CSVLIPAAGAESNQPQHF.

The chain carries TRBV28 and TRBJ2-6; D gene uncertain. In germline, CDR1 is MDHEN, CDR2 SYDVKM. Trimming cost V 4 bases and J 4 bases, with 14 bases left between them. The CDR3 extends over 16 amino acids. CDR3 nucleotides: TGTGCCAGCAGTTCCCCTTACGCGAGCGGGGCCAACGTCCTGACTTTC. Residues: CASSSPYASGANVLTF.

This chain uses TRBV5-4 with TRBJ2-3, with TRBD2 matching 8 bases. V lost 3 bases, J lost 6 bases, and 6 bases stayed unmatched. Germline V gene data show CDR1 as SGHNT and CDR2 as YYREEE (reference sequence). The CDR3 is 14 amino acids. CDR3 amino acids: CASSSNPGGDTQYF. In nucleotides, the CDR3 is TGTGCCAGCAGCTCAAACCCGGGGGGGGATACGCAGTATTTT.

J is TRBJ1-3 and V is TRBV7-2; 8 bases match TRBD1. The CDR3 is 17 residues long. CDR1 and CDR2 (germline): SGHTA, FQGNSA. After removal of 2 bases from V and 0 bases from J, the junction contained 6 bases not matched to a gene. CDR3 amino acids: CASSLIPGGASGNTIYF. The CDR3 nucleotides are TGTGCCAGCAGCTTAATTCCAGGGGGCGCCTCTGGAAACACCATATATTTT.

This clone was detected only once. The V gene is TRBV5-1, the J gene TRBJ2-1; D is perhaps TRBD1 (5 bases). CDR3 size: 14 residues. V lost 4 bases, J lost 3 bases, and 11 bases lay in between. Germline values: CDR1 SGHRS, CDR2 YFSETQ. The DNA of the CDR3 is TGCGCCAGCAGCGTCCGTCAGGGCTACAATGAGCAGTTCTTC. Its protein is CASSVRQGYNEQFF.

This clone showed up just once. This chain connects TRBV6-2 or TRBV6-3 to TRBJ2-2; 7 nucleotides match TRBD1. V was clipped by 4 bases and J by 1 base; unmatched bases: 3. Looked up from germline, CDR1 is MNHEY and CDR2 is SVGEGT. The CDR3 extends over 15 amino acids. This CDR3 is CASSSRTGNTGELFF. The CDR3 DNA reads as TGTGCCAGCAGTTCCAGGACAGGGAACACCGGGGAGCTGTTTTTT.

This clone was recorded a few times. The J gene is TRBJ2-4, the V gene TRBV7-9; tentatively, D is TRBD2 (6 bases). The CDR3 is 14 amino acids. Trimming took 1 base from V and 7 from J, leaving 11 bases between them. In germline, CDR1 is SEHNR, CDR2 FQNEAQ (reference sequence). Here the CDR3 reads CASSLDLSGNIQYF. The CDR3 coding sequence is TGTGCCAGCAGCTTAGATCTTAGCGGCAACATTCAGTACTTC.

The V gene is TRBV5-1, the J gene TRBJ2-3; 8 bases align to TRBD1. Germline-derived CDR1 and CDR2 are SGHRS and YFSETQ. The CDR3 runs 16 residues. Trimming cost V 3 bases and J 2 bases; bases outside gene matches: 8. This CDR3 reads CASSSYGQGLTDTQYF. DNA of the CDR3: TGCGCCAGCAGCTCTTACGGACAGGGTCTCACAGATACGCAGTATTTT.

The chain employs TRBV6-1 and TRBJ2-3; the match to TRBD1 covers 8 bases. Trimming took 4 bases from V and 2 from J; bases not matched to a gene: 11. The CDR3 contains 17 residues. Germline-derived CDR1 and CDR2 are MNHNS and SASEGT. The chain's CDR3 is CASSGTSGTGITDTQYF. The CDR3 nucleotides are TGTGCCAGCAGTGGAACCTCCGGGACAGGAATCACAGATACGCAGTATTTT.

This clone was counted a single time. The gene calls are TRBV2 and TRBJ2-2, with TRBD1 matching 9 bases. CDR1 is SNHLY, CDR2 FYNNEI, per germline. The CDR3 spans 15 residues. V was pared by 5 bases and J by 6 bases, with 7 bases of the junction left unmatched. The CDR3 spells CASSRDRVSAGELFF. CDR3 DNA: TGTGCCAGCAGTAGGGACAGGGTATCCGCCGGGGAGCTGTTTTTT.

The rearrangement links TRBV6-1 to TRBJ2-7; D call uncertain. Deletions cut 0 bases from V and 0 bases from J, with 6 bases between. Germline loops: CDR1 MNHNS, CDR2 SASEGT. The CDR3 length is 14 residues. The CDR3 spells CASSEARSSYEQYF. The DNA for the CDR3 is TGTGCCAGCAGTGAAGCGCGGAGCTCCTACGAGCAGTACTTC.

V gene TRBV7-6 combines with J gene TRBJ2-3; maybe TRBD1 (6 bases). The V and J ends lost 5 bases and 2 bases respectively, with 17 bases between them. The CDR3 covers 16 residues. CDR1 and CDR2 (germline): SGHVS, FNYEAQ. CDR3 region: CASSPYLDSYTDTQYF. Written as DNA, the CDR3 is TGTGCCAGCAGCCCATACTTGGACAGCTACACAGATACGCAGTATTTT.

As DNA, the CDR3 is TGTGCCAGCACCCGACAGGGGGCTTACACTGAAGCTTTCTTT. Its translation: CASTRQGAYTEAFF. The chain employs TRBV6-5 and TRBJ1-1; 10 nucleotides agree with TRBD1. The CDR3 consists of 14 residues. Germline V gene lookup returns CDR1 MNHEY and CDR2 SVGAGI. Losses at the gene ends were 7 bases for V and 3 bases for J; bases not matched to a gene: 5.

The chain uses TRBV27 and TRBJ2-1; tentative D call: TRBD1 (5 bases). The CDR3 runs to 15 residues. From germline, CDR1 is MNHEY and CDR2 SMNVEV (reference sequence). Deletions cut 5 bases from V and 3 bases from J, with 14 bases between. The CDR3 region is CASSQGDAHYNEQFF. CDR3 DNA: TGTGCCAGCAGTCAAGGGGATGCTCACTACAATGAGCAGTTCTTC.

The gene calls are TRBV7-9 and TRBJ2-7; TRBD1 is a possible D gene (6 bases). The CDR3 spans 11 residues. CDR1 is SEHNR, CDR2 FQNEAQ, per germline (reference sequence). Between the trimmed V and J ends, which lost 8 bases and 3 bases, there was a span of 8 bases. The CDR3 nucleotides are TGTGCCAGCGGGGGCCGCTACGAGCAGTACTTC. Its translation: CASGGRYEQYF. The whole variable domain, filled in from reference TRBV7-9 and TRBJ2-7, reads DTGVSQNPRHKITKRGQNVTFRCDPISEHNRLYWYRQTLGQGPEFLTYFQNEAQLEKSRLLSDRFSAERPKGSFSTLEIQRTEQGDSAMYLCASGGRYEQYFGPGTRLTVT.

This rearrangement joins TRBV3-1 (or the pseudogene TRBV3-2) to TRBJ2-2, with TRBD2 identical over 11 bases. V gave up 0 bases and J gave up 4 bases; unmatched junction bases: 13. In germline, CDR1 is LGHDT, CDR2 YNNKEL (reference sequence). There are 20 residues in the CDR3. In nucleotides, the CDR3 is TGTGCCAGCAGCCAAGAAAGGAAGAAACTAGCGGGGGTTGTCACCGGGGAGCTGTTTTTT. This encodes CASSQERKKLAGVVTGELFF.

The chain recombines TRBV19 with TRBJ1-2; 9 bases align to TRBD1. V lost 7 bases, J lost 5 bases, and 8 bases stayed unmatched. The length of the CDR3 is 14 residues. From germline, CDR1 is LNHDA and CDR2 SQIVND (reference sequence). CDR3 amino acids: CASKADRGGYGYTF. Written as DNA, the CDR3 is TGTGCCAGTAAGGCGGACAGGGGCGGGTATGGCTACACCTTC.

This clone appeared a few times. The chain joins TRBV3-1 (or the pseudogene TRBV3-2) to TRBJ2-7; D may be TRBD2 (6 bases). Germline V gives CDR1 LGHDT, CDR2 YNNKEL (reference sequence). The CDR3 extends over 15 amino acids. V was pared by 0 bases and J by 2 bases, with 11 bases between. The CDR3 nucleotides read TGTGCCAGCAGCCAAGAGGGGGGTATCCCCTACGAGCAGTACTTC. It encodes CASSQEGGIPYEQYF.

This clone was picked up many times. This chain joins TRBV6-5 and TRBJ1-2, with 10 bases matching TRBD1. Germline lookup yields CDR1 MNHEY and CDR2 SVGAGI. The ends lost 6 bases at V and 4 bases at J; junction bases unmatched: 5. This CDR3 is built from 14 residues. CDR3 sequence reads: CASRGTGEVYGYTF. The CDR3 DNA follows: TGTGCCAGCAGAGGGACAGGGGAGGTCTATGGCTACACCTTC.

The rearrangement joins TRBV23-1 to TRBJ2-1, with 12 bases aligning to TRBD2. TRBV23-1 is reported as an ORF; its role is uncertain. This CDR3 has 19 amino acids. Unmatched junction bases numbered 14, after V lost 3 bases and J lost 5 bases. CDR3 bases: TGCGCCAGCAGTCATTTAGCGACTAGCGGGGGCCCCCATGACAATGAGCAGTTCTTC. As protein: CASSHLATSGGPHDNEQFF.

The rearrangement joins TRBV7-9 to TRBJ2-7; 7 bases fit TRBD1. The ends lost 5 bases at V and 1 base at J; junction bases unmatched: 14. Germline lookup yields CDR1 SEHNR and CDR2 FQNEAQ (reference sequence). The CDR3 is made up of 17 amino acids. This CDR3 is CASSAYGGKGQSYEQYF. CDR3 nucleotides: TGTGCCAGCAGCGCATATGGCGGAAAGGGACAGTCCTACGAGCAGTACTTC. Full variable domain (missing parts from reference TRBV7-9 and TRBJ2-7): DTGVSQNPRHKITKRGQNVTFRCDPISEHNRLYWYRQTLGQGPEFLTYFQNEAQLEKSRLLSDRFSAERPKGSFSTLEIQRTEQGDSAMYLCASSAYGGKGQSYEQYFGPGTRLTVT.

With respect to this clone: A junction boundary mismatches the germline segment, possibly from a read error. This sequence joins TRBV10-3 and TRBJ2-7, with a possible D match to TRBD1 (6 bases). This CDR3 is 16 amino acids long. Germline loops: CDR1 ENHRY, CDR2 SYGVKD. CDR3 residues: CATSQISGTRAYEQYF. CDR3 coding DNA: TGTGCCACCAGTCAAATATCCGGGACACGTGCATACGAGCAGTACTTC.